The sequence of this TCR beta chain was determined in a study of identical twins. The CDR3 sequence is 14 residues long. The germline V gene encodes CDR1 MDHEN and CDR2 SYDVKM. V dropped 7 bases and J dropped 0; count of bases not matched to a gene: 3. MiXCR, applied by TCRdb to the 5' RACE reads, yields one record per CDR3 protein. Of 1,800,000 or so distinct CDR3 sequences in the sample, more than 30% were seen once. This clonotype was detected once. This may come from a read error, since a much larger clone is one base off. V is TRBV28 and J is TRBJ1-1; 9 bases line up with TRBD1. The sequencing sample was made of cord blood. The clonotype originates from a newborn girl in good health. The CDR3 loop is CASTWDRVNTEAFF. The CDR3, as DNA: TGTGCCAGCACCTGGGACAGGGTGAACACTGAAGCTTTCTTT.